The rows below give T cell receptor beta chains drawn from one sample of a study of graft-versus-host responses after intestinal transplantation. These TCRs' antigens remain unknown. The assay was immunoSEQ multiplex PCR, and TCRdb's table has in-frame clones only and misses some. The table records 85,000 to 100,000 clones, roughly 90% of them present only once. The sequenced sample was unstimulated CD4+ T cells sorted from spleen or lymph node cells, obtained before intestinal transplant. These receptors were taken from a human donor who received an intestinal transplant. CDR3s include the opening cysteine and the closing phenylalanine or tryptophan. The D gene is left open where the match is weak. The size of a clone is reported for some rows only, either as once, few or many, or as a class for expanded clones.

j_gene	v_gene	d_gene	abundance	CDR3aa
TRBJ2-3	TRBV5-1	TRBD1	.	CASKAQGATDTQYF
TRBJ2-3	TRBV28	TRBD2	.	CASSPGLAGGFDTQYF
TRBJ2-1	TRBV28	.	.	CASSLQSRTPYNEQFF
TRBJ2-1	TRBV6-1	.	.	CASRTSRGYNEQFF
TRBJ2-7	TRBV30	.	.	CAWLEKGQRDEQYF
TRBJ2-4	TRBV19	TRBD1	.	CASSIASGTGSVLYAKNIQYF
TRBJ1-1	TRBV30	.	once	CAWIGLFGGAAFF
TRBJ2-5	TRBV5-8	TRBD2	once	CASSLVGSGGSQYF
TRBJ2-1	TRBV5-5	TRBD2	.	CASSLAPAGGLGQFF
TRBJ2-7	TRBV2	TRBD1	once	CASFGDSSYEQYF
TRBJ1-6	TRBV6-6	.	once	CASSRYSGVNNSPLHF
TRBJ1-6	TRBV7-9	TRBD1	.	CASSLTGGADSPLHF
TRBJ2-1	TRBV9	TRBD2	.	CASSESPTSGGNNEQFF
TRBJ2-3	TRBV6-5	.	.	CASSYYGGPTDTQYF
TRBJ2-5	TRBV19	TRBD1	.	CASRRDRGETQYF
TRBJ1-6	TRBV5-6	.	.	CASSLGLFNSPLHF
TRBJ1-6	TRBV5-6	.	.	CASSLGTGASFSPLHF
TRBJ1-2	TRBV7-6	.	.	CASSFFQDFGYTF
TRBJ2-5	TRBV5-1	TRBD2	.	CASSLDLAGAAQYF
TRBJ2-1	TRBV6-5	TRBD2	.	CASSSGGGRYNEQFF
TRBJ2-1	TRBV12-5	.	.	CASGLVWDSPGDEQFF
TRBJ2-3	TRBV19	.	.	CASSIMTDRTDTQYF
TRBJ2-1	TRBV28	TRBD1	.	CASTGVGNEQFF
TRBJ1-2	TRBV6-1	.	.	CASSVHRVDYGYTF
TRBJ1-5	TRBV6-1	.	.	CASRGRGSSNQPQHF
TRBJ1-2	TRBV4-2	.	once	CASSQDLGSYGYTF
TRBJ2-3	TRBV6-6	TRBD2	.	CASSYHLAGVLDTQYF
TRBJ2-5	TRBV30	TRBD1	.	CAWRRTGAEETQYF
TRBJ2-3	TRBV4-1	.	.	CASSQDRAGPTDTQYF
TRBJ1-2	TRBV6-5	TRBD1	once	CASSYSRRQGGYTF
TRBJ1-2	TRBV4-1	.	once	CASSQARGGPFGYTF
TRBJ2-7	TRBV19	.	.	CASSDPGRLTYEQYF
TRBJ2-3	TRBV9	TRBD2	.	CASSATGTSFTQYF
TRBJ2-5	TRBV18	TRBD1	.	CASSTGQGTTQYF
TRBJ1-1	TRBV9	TRBD1	.	CASSVTGGNTEAFF
TRBJ1-2	TRBV5-1	.	.	CASSPGPREAYGYTF
TRBJ2-5	TRBV12-5	.	once	CASGFGEQETQYF
TRBJ1-5	TRBV7-9	TRBD1	.	CASSSQGAMDNQPQHF
TRBJ2-3	TRBV5-1	TRBD1	.	CASSLVPAGGPDTQYF
TRBJ1-3	TRBV4-1	TRBD1	.	CASSLYGQASGNTIYF
TRBJ2-3	TRBV4-2	TRBD2	.	CASSHGTSGGGSTDTQYF
TRBJ2-5	TRBV7-2	.	.	CASSLTWGPQETQYF
TRBJ1-1	TRBV5-8	.	few	CASSLEFEAFF
TRBJ2-2	TRBV6-5	TRBD2	.	CASSYSPRLASGELFF
TRBJ1-2	TRBV18	.	.	CASSQGLTGVYGYTF
TRBJ2-2	TRBV4-1	TRBD2	.	CASSRTPQGLAQQGGELFF
TRBJ1-2	TRBV18	.	.	CASSRPSLGATYYGYTF
TRBJ2-2	TRBV7-8	TRBD2	.	CASSLVRSAGGRELFF
TRBJ1-4	TRBV9	.	.	CASSVEAGGDEKLFF
TRBJ1-5	TRBV7-4	TRBD1	.	CASSPRDRGEFSNQPQHF
TRBJ2-7	TRBV30	TRBD1	.	CAGALGGGYEQYF
TRBJ2-7	TRBV15	.	once	CATLYRGFVYEQYF
TRBJ1-6	TRBV5-1	TRBD1	.	CASSTRTGTANSPLHF
TRBJ2-5	TRBV7-8	.	.	CASSLARGQETQYF
TRBJ2-5	TRBV7-6	.	.	CASSLSPGGYQETQYF
TRBJ1-4	TRBV5-1	.	few	CASSLAGVDEKLFF
TRBJ1-1	TRBV7-8	TRBD1	.	CASSSRDRGMNTEAFF
TRBJ2-2	TRBV5-6	TRBD2	.	CASSPVAGGPTGELFF
TRBJ1-2	TRBV6-1	.	.	CASIGDGYGYTF
TRBJ2-2	TRBV19	TRBD2	.	CASSIAGGDTGELFF